These T cell receptor beta chains were read from a single sample in a study of OX40 agonist ivuxolimab in advanced cancers. The repertoire was sequenced with immunoSEQ multiplex PCR; TCRdb's copy has only in-frame clones and lacks some. The sample yields around 20,000 clones, 75% to 80% seen once. The sample was CD4+ or CD8+ T cells sorted from blood, taken in a trial of the OX40 agonist ivuxolimab. All receptors derive from an adult with an advanced solid tumor such as melanoma, head and neck, liver or kidney cancer. The CDR3 runs from the conserved cysteine through the conserved F or W. The D gene is left open where the match is weak. Clone sizes are given selectively: once, few, many, or a class where the clone is expanded.

-	TRBV10-3	TRBD1	TRBJ2-2	TGTGCCATCAGTGGACAGGGGATGGCCGGGGAGCTGTTTTTT	CAISGQGMAGELFF
-	TRBV12-2	-	TRBJ2-7	TGTGCAAGTCGCTTAGCTACGAACACTAGCGGGAGACCCTTAAGAGAGCAGTACTTC	CASRLATNTSGRPLREQYF
few	TRBV19	-	TRBJ2-3	TGTGCCAGTAGTGCCCGGGACCGACTTACCACAGATACGCAGTATTTT	CASSARDRLTTDTQYF
-	TRBV19	TRBD1	TRBJ1-5	TGTGCCAGTAGTGGGAGGTGGACAGGGACCGATAGCAATCAGCCCCAGCATTTT	CASSGRWTGTDSNQPQHF
-	TRBV29-1	TRBD1	TRBJ2-7	TGCAGCGGCGGACAGGGGGTCTACGAGCAGTACTTC	CSGGQGVYEQYF
-	TRBV19	-	TRBJ1-2	TGTGCCAGTAGGATGGAAGGAGCAACTAACTATGGCTACACCTTC	CASRMEGATNYGYTF
few	TRBV6-6	-	TRBJ2-7	TGTGCCAGCAGTCAAGGGAGCGGGTTCTACGAGCAGTACTTC	CASSQGSGFYEQYF
-	TRBV9	TRBD2	TRBJ2-3	TGTGCCAGCGGCGCTACTTTAGCGGGGGATACGCAGTATTTT	CASGATLAGDTQYF
-	TRBV29-1	-	TRBJ2-7	TGCAGCGCACAAGGTGCCTACGAGCAGTACTTC	CSAQGAYEQYF
few	TRBV9	-	TRBJ2-3	TGTGCCAGCAGCGTAGCCGTCCTCACAGATACGCAGTATTTT	CASSVAVLTDTQYF
-	TRBV7-3	-	TRBJ1-3	TGTGCCAGCAGCCCGGGCGACAGCTATGGAAACACCATATATTTT	CASSPGDSYGNTIYF
once	TRBV6-5	-	TRBJ2-2	TGTGCCAGCAGTTACTTGACCGGGAACACCGGGGAGCTGTTTTTT	CASSYLTGNTGELFF
few	TRBV5-4	-	TRBJ1-2	TGTGCCAGCAGCTTGGGCGCGGCAGAATCGACTGGTGGCTACACCTTC	CASSLGAAESTGGYTF
once	TRBV11-2	-	TRBJ2-3	TGTGCCAGCAGCCGGCCGGGTACAGATACGCAGTATTTT	CASSRPGTDTQYF
-	TRBV29-1	TRBD1	TRBJ2-3	TGCAGCGCTCGAGATGACGGACAGGGGGGCACAGATACGCAGTATTTT	CSARDDGQGGTDTQYF
-	TRBV11-2	TRBD2	TRBJ2-2	TGTGCCAGCAGCATAGACCCGCGGGGGGGGCTGTTTTTT	CASSIDPRGGLFF
-	TRBV7-2	TRBD1	TRBJ2-1	TGTGCCAGCAGCTTAATGGACGGGACAGACTTATACAATGAGCAGTTCTTC	CASSLMDGTDLYNEQFF
-	TRBV6-1	TRBD1	TRBJ1-5	TGTGCCAGCAGTGCGGCCGTGGGACAGGGGTATCAGCCCCAGCATTTT	CASSAAVGQGYQPQHF
-	TRBV30	TRBD1	TRBJ1-2	TGTGCCTGGAGTAGAGAGACAGGGGTGGATGGCTACACCTTC	CAWSRETGVDGYTF
few	TRBV30	-	TRBJ1-2	TGTGCCTGGACTAAAAGGAGGGCGGGGTATGGCTACACCTTC	CAWTKRRAGYGYTF
-	TRBV19	TRBD2	TRBJ2-1	TGTGCCAGTAGTATGGGACTATTGAATGAGCAGTTCTTC	CASSMGLLNEQFF
-	TRBV30	-	TRBJ1-2	TGTGCCTGGAGTCAAACAGGGCAAGCCTATGGCTACACCTTC	CAWSQTGQAYGYTF
-	TRBV5-1	-	TRBJ1-5	TGCGCCAGCAGCTTGGATGGGGGCCTCAATCAGCCCCAGCATTTT	CASSLDGGLNQPQHF
-	TRBV11-2	-	TRBJ2-5	TGTGCCACCGGGGCGGGAGAGACCCAGTACTTC	CATGAGETQYF
few	TRBV6-5	-	TRBJ1-5	TGTGCCAGCGGGGGCAATCAGCCCCAGCATTTT	CASGGNQPQHF
-	TRBV4-1	TRBD2	TRBJ2-7	TGCGCCAGCAGCCCCTCGGGACTAGCGGGATACGAGCAGTACTTC	CASSPSGLAGYEQYF
-	TRBV9	-	TRBJ2-3	TGTGCCAGCGGGGGACGTACCAGCACAGATACGCAGTATTTT	CASGGRTSTDTQYF
-	TRBV10-3	-	TRBJ1-2	TGTGCCATCAGGACGATTTCGTTCGATGGCTACACCTTC	CAIRTISFDGYTF
-	TRBV4-2	-	TRBJ1-1	TGTGCCAGCAGCTCTCCGACGTCGGAAGCTTTCTTT	CASSSPTSEAFF
-	TRBV5-8	-	TRBJ2-1	TGTGCCAGCAGCTTGGCGGGTAATGAGCAGTTCTTC	CASSLAGNEQFF
-	TRBV11-2	TRBD1	TRBJ2-2	TGTGCCAGCAGCTTAGGGACAGGGAACACCGGGGAGCTGTTTTTT	CASSLGTGNTGELFF
-	TRBV7-8	TRBD1	TRBJ1-4	TGTGCCAGCAGCCCGGGACAGGGGGCGGCTAATGAAAAACTGTTTTTT	CASSPGQGAANEKLFF
-	TRBV5-6	-	TRBJ2-1	TGTGCCAGCAGCTTATCGAGGGAGCAGTTCTTC	CASSLSREQFF
-	TRBV7-3	-	TRBJ2-1	TGTGCCAGCAGCTTAAAAGTAACAGGGAATGAGCAGTTCTTC	CASSLKVTGNEQFF
-	TRBV23-1	TRBD1	TRBJ1-1	TGCGCCAGCAGTCACTTCAGCACCGGGACAGGGGAGAGTGAAGCTTTCTTT	CASSHFSTGTGESEAFF
once	TRBV19	TRBD1	TRBJ2-5	TGTGCCAGTAGTCTGTCGACCGGGACAGGGGGCCTGGAGACCCAGTACTTC	CASSLSTGTGGLETQYF
-	TRBV6-6	-	TRBJ2-1	TGTGCCAGCAGTTTTACTAGGAGGAACAATGAGCAGTTCTTC	CASSFTRRNNEQFF
-	TRBV29-1	TRBD2	TRBJ2-5	TGCAGCGTGCGGGGGGAGAATGGAGAAGAGACCCAGTACTTC	CSVRGENGEETQYF
-	TRBV7-2	TRBD1	TRBJ1-1	TGTGCCAGCAGCTTATACAGGGGGGAAACTGAAGCTTTCTTT	CASSLYRGETEAFF
few	TRBV19	-	TRBJ1-1	TGTGCCAGTAGTATCCCCACGAGGGTGAGAACTGAAGCTTTCTTT	CASSIPTRVRTEAFF
-	TRBV28	-	TRBJ1-5	TGTGCCAGCAGTTTATCGGGGGGTGGCCAGCCCCAGCATTTT	CASSLSGGGQPQHF
-	TRBV5-4	TRBD2	TRBJ2-5	TGTGCCAGCAGCTTGGGTGGGGAGGGTCAAGAGACCCAGTACTTC	CASSLGGEGQETQYF
-	TRBV6-4	TRBD2	TRBJ2-3	TGTGCCAGCAGTTTGGCGGGAGAGGCCACAGATACGCAGTATTTT	CASSLAGEATDTQYF
few	TRBV6-1	TRBD1	TRBJ1-4	TGTGCCAGTCGACCCCGGGGACAGGGTGGTGAAAAACTGTTTTTT	CASRPRGQGGEKLFF
-	TRBV4-1	-	TRBJ1-4	TGCGCCAGCAGCCAATCCCTGGCAACTAATGAAAAACTGTTTTTT	CASSQSLATNEKLFF
once	TRBV4-2	-	TRBJ1-3	TGTGCCAGCAGCCTTGGCGGGACCTCTGGAAACACCATATATTTT	CASSLGGTSGNTIYF
-	TRBV7-6	TRBD1	TRBJ1-6	TGTGCCAGCAGCTCTAGCGCAGGGGGCTTGGGAAATTCACCCCTCCACTTT	CASSSSAGGLGNSPLHF
-	TRBV6-1	TRBD1	TRBJ1-5	TGTGCCAGCAGTTTAACAGGGGATCAGCCCCAGCATTTT	CASSLTGDQPQHF
once	TRBV6-5	TRBD1	TRBJ1-2	TGTGCCAGCAGTAGGGGACAGGGGAACTATGGCTACACCTTC	CASSRGQGNYGYTF
-	TRBV9	TRBD2	TRBJ2-1	TGTGCCAGCAGCGCGCCACTAGCGGGGGGGCCGAAAGAGCAGTTCTTC	CASSAPLAGGPKEQFF
few	TRBV5-6	-	TRBJ1-4	TGTGCCAGCAGTTTGGGCCGGGGGGAAAAACTGTTTTTT	CASSLGRGEKLFF
-	TRBV11-3	-	TRBJ2-1	TGTGCCAGCAGCTTAGAAGACCCACATGAGCAGTTCTTC	CASSLEDPHEQFF
-	TRBV7-8	TRBD1	TRBJ2-5	TGTGCCAGCAGCTTAGTTGGGACAGTCGGGGAGACCCAGTACTTC	CASSLVGTVGETQYF
-	TRBV5-4	-	TRBJ2-3	TGTGCCAGCAGCTTAGAATCCAGGGGAGATACGCAGTATTTT	CASSLESRGDTQYF
-	TRBV16	TRBD1	TRBJ1-5	TGTGCCAGCAGCCAGACAGGGGGAAGCAATCAGCCCCAGCATTTT	CASSQTGGSNQPQHF
few	TRBV9	-	TRBJ1-4	TGTGCCAGCAGGGGGGGGACGCAGGGAAAACTGTTTTTT	CASRGGTQGKLFF
few	TRBV19	TRBD2	TRBJ2-1	TGTGCCAGTAGTTGGACTAGCGGGGGACACGGCTCCTACAATGAGCAGTTCTTC	CASSWTSGGHGSYNEQFF
-	TRBV28	-	TRBJ2-3	TGTGCCAGCAGTTTATCAGTAAACACAGATACGCAGTATTTT	CASSLSVNTDTQYF
-	TRBV12-5	TRBD2	TRBJ2-1	TGTGCTAGTGGGGCCCCGGGGGGTCTCTACAATGAGCAGTTCTTC	CASGAPGGLYNEQFF